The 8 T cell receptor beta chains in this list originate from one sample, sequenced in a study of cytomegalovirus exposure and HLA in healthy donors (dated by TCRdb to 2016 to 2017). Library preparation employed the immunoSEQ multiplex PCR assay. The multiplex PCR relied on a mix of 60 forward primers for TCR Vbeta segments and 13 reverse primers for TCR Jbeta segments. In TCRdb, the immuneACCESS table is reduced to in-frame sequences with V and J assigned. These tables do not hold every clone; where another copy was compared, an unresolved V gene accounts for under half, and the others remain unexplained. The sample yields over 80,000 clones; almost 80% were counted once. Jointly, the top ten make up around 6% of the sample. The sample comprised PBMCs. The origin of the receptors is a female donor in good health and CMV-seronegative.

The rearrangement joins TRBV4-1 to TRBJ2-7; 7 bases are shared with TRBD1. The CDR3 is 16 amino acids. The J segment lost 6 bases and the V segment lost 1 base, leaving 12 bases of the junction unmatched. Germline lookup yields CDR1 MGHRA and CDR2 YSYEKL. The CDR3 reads CASSQVETGANGEQYF. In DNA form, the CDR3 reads TGCGCCAGCAGCCAAGTAGAAACAGGGGCGAATGGCGAGCAGTACTTC.

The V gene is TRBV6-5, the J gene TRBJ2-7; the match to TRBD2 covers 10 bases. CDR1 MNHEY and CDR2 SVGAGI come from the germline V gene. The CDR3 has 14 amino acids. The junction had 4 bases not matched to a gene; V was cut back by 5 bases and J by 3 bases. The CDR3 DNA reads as TGTGCCAGCAGTACTAGCGGGACCTTCTACGAGCAGTACTTC. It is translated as CASSTSGTFYEQYF.

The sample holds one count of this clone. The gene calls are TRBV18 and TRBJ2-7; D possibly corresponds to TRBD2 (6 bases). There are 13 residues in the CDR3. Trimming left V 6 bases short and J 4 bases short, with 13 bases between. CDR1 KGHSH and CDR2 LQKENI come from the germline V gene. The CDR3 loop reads CASSEGSAYEQYF. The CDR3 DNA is TGTGCCAGCTCGGAGGGATCGGCGTACGAGCAGTACTTC.

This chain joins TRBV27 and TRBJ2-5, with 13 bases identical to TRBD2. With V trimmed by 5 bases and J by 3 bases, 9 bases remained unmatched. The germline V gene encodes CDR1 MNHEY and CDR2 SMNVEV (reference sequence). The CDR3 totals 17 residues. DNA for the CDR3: TGTGCCAGCAGTCCCGGACTAGCGGGAGTAAGGGAAGAGACCCAGTACTTC. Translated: CASSPGLAGVREETQYF.

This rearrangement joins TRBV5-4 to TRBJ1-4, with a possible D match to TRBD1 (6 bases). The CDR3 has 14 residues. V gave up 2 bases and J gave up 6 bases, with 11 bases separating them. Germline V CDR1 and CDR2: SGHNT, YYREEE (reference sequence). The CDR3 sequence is CASSFEAGDEKLFF. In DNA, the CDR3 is TGTGCCAGCAGCTTCGAGGCAGGGGATGAAAAACTGTTTTTT.

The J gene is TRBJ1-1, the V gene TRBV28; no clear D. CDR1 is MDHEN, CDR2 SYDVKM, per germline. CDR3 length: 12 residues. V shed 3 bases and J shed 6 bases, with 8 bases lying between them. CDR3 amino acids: CASSFRSAEAFF. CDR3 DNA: TGTGCCAGCAGTTTCCGGAGCGCTGAAGCTTTCTTT.

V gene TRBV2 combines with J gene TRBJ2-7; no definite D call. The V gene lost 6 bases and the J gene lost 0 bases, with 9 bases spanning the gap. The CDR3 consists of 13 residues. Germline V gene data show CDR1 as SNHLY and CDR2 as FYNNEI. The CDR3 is CASSTFDSYEQYF. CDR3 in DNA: TGTGCCAGCAGCACTTTTGACTCCTACGAGCAGTACTTC.

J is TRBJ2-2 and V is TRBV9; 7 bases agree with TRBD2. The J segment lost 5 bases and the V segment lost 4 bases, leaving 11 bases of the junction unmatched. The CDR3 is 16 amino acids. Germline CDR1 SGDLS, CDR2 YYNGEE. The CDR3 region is CASSPRSLGGTGELFF. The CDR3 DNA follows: TGTGCCAGCAGCCCCAGGAGTCTGGGAGGGACCGGGGAGCTGTTTTTT.